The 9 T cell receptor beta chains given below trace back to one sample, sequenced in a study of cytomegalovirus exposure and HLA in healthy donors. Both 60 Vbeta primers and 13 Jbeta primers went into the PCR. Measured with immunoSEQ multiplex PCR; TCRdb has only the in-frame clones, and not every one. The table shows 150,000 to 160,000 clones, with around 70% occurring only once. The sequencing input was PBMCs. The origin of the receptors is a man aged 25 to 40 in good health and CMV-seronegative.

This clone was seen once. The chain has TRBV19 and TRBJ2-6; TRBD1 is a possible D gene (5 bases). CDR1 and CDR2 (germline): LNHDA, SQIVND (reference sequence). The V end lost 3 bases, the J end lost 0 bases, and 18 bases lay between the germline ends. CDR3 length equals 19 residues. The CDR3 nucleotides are TGTGCCAGTAGTATTAGGGTCAGCAGGGTAAGCTCTGGGGCCAACGTCCTGACTTTC. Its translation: CASSIRVSRVSSGANVLTF.

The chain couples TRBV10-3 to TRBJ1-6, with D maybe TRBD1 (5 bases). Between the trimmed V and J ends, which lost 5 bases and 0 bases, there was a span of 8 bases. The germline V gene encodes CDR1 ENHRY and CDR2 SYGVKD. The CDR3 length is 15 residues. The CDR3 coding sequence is TGTGCCATCAGTAACAGGAGCTCCTATAATTCACCCCTCCACTTT. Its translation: CAISNRSSYNSPLHF.

The CDR3 protein is CASRIQGVSTYEQYF. CDR3 DNA sequence: TGTGCCAGCAGAATACAGGGAGTAAGTACCTACGAGCAGTACTTC. This chain links TRBV2 with TRBJ2-5; TRBD1 is a possible D gene (6 bases). The DNA end lines up better with TRBJ2-7; the J call may be wrong. The CDR3 is made up of 15 amino acids. In germline, CDR1 is SNHLY, CDR2 FYNNEI.

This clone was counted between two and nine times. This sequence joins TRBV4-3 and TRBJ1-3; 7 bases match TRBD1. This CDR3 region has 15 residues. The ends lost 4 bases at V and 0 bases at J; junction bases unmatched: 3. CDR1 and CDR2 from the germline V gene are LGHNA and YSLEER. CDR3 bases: TGCGCCAGCAGCCTAACAGGGGACTCTGGAAACACCATATATTTT. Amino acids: CASSLTGDSGNTIYF.

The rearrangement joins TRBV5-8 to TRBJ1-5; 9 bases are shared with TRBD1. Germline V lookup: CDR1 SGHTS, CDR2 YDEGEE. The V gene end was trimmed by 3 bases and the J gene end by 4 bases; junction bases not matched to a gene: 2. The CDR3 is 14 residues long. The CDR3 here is CASSYGTGNQPQHF. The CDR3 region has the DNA TGTGCCAGCAGCTACGGGACAGGGAATCAGCCCCAGCATTTT.

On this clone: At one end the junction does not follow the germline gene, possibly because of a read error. For the CDR3, the DNA is TGTTCCAGCAGCCGCGCAGCGGGGGCATACCCGGGGAATGAGCAGTTCTTC. It translates to CSSSRAAGAYPGNEQFF. The chain is built from TRBV7-9 and TRBJ2-1; the match to TRBD2 covers 8 bases. From germline, CDR1 is SEHNR and CDR2 FQNEAQ (reference sequence). This CDR3 region has 17 residues. Supplemented by reference TRBV7-9 and TRBJ2-1, the full variable domain reads DTGVSQNPRHKITKRGQNVTFRCDPISEHNRLYWYRQTLGQGPEFLTYFQNEAQLEKSRLLSDRFSAERPKGSFSTLEIQRTEQGDSAMYLCSSSRAAGAYPGNEQFFGPGTRLTVL.

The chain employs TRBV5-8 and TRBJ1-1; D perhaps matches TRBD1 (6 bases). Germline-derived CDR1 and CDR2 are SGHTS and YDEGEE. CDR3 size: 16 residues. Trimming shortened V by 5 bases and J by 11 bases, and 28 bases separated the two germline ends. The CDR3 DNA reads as TGTGCCAGCAGTGTTTGGCAGGGACATCAGACCTCCACGGCTTTCTTT. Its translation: CASSVWQGHQTSTAFF.

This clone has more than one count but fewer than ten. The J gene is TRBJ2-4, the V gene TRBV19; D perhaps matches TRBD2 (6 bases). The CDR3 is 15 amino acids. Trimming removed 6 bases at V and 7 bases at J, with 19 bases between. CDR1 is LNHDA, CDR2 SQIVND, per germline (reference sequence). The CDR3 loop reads CASRPRGMEGNIQYF. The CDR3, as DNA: TGTGCCAGTAGGCCTCGGGGGATGGAAGGGAACATTCAGTACTTC.

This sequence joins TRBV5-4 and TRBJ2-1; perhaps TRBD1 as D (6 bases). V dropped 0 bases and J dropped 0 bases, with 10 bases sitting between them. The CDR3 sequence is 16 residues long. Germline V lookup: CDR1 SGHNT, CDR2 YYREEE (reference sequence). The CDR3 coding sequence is TGTGCCAGCAGCTTGGATCTAGGGGGCTCCTACAATGAGCAGTTCTTC. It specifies CASSLDLGGSYNEQFF.